This T cell receptor (beta chain) was sequenced during a study of a mutant IDH1 vaccine in newly diagnosed glioma. About this clone itself: Its antigen is still unknown.

Sequencing used immunoSEQ multiplex PCR; TCRdb keeps in-frame clones, though not all of them. Of more than 55,000 clones in the sample, around 82% were seen once. Specified time point: week 5, during vaccination. Topical imiquimod was applied with each vaccine dose, which held 300 ug of mutant IDH1 20-mer peptide. This CDR3 contains 13 residues. In germline, CDR1 is MNHEY, CDR2 SMNVEV (reference sequence). Deletions cut 5 bases from V and 4 bases from J, with 11 bases between. The chain is built from TRBV27 and TRBJ2-5, with D uncertain. This specimen consisted of PBMCs, obtained from a glioma patient whose treatment included an IDH1 peptide vaccine. The clonotype was recovered from a woman aged 18 to 35 with glioma. Some clones in this sample may be carry-over from other donors' samples. The CDR3 here is CASSRSGLETQYF. In DNA, the CDR3 is TGTGCCAGCAGTCGATCCGGTCTAGAGACCCAGTACTTC.